These 17 T cell receptor beta chains were sequenced from one sample in a study of Ad26.COV2.S vaccination and SARS-CoV-2 variants. This sample's treatment: 19 received Ad26.COV2.S at low or high dose, single or two shots; about five received placebo; per-sample allocation not given. After the first vaccine or placebo injection, samples were drawn on day 63. Profiled with immunoSEQ multiplex PCR; TCRdb holds only in-frame clones, not every one. The sample lists about half a million clones, nearly 90% occurring once. The sequences come from peripheral blood, collected in a trial of Ad26.COV2.S vaccine versus placebo. Receptor source: a person aged 18 to 65 who received the Ad26.COV2.S COVID-19 vaccine or a placebo.

The chain recombines TRBV18 with TRBJ1-5; 7 bases map to TRBD1. Germline V gene sequence: CDR1 KGHSH, CDR2 LQKENI. Trimming removed 1 base from V and 3 bases from J; junction bases left unmatched: 6. The length of the CDR3 is 16 residues. CDR3 sequence (DNA): TGTGCCAGCTCACCACAGGGGGCTCCAATCAATCAGCCCCAGCATTTT. Protein sequence: CASSPQGAPINQPQHF.

V gene TRBV7-3 combines with J gene TRBJ1-1, with a possible D match to TRBD1 (6 bases). The CDR3 sequence is 14 residues long. Germline CDR1 reads SGHTA; CDR2 reads FQGTGA. The germline V and J ends were trimmed by 5 bases and 4 bases, with 14 bases remaining between them. The CDR3 bases are TGTGCCAGCAGCCCAGACAGGCACTCCACTGAAGCTTTCTTT. This gives the protein CASSPDRHSTEAFF. Together with reference TRBV7-3 and TRBJ1-1, the CDR3 gives the full variable domain: GAGVSQTPSNKVTEKGKYVELRCDPISGHTALYWYRQSLGQGPEFLIYFQGTGAADDSGLPNDRFFAVRPEGSVSTLKIQRTERGDSAVYLCASSPDRHSTEAFFGQGTRLTVV.

This chain joins TRBV12-3 or TRBV12-4 and TRBJ2-7; 7 bases line up with TRBD1. CDR3 length equals 13 residues. Trimming took 6 bases from V and 2 from J; bases not matched to a gene: 4. In DNA, the CDR3 is TGTGCCAGCAGACCTACAGGGGCCTACGAGCAGTACTTC. Encoded protein: CASRPTGAYEQYF.

This clone was seen only once. The sample holds other DNA sequences that translate to the same CDR3. The V and J genes are TRBV18 and TRBJ1-1; unclear D gene. This CDR3 spans 13 amino acids. V shed 6 bases and J shed 0 bases, with 8 bases lying between them. The germline V gene has CDR1 KGHSH and CDR2 LQKENI. CDR3 DNA: TGTGCCAGCTCCCCGAGGGTGAACACTGAAGCTTTCTTT. Protein sequence: CASSPRVNTEAFF.

The CDR3 reads CASSRMNTEAFF. CDR3 nucleotide sequence: TGTGCCAGCAGCCGGATGAACACTGAAGCTTTCTTT. The chain combines TRBV5-5 with TRBJ1-1, with D unclear. Germline CDR1 is SGHKS and CDR2 is YYEKEE (reference sequence). The CDR3 extends over 12 amino acids. The V end lost 4 bases, the J end lost 0 bases, and 4 bases lay between the germline ends.

The V and J genes are TRBV6-5 and TRBJ2-7; 7 nucleotides agree with TRBD2. V was clipped by 8 bases and J by 2 bases; unmatched bases: 6. The CDR3 loop spans 13 amino acids. Germline CDR1 MNHEY, CDR2 SVGAGI. As DNA, the CDR3 is TGTGCCAGCCGACCGGGGGGTGCCTACGAGCAGTACTTC. It is translated as CASRPGGAYEQYF.

V gene TRBV4-1 combines with J gene TRBJ1-3; D is ambiguous. The CDR3 extends over 17 amino acids. The V gene lost 0 bases and the J gene lost 0 bases, with 12 bases spanning the gap. Germline V gene lookup returns CDR1 MGHRA and CDR2 YSYEKL. The CDR3, as DNA: TGCGCCAGCAGCCAAGAAAGCCCCTGGAGCTCTGGAAACACCATATATTTT. Translating gives CASSQESPWSSGNTIYF.

The gene calls are TRBV6-6 and TRBJ2-7, with 13 bases that match TRBD2. V trimming: 8 bases; J trimming: 6 bases; junction bases outside the gene matches: 4. The germline V gene encodes CDR1 MNHNY and CDR2 SVGAGI (reference sequence). The CDR3 loop spans 13 amino acids. This chain's CDR3 is CASRGLAGSEQYF. In DNA form, the CDR3 reads TGTGCCAGCCGGGGACTAGCGGGAAGCGAGCAGTACTTC.

The rearrangement uses TRBV27 and TRBJ2-7; 9 bases are a match to TRBD1. With V trimmed by 5 bases and J by 3 bases, 5 bases remained unmatched. This CDR3 is 14 amino acids long. Per the germline V gene, CDR1 is MNHEY and CDR2 is SMNVEV (reference sequence). The CDR3 nucleotides read TGTGCCAGCAGTACTAACAGGGGGCTCTACGAGCAGTACTTC. This gives the protein CASSTNRGLYEQYF.

The chain is built from TRBV7-2 and TRBJ1-4; D possibly corresponds to TRBD1 (5 bases). Germline V lookup: CDR1 SGHTA, CDR2 FQGNSA. Trimming pared 1 base from V and 0 bases from J, leaving 15 bases between. The CDR3 covers 18 residues. The CDR3 region is CASSLGLGDHATNEKLFF. The DNA for the CDR3 is TGTGCCAGCAGCTTAGGATTAGGGGACCATGCAACTAATGAAAAACTGTTTTTT. Together with reference TRBV7-2 and TRBJ1-4, the CDR3 gives the full variable domain: GAGVSQSPSNKVTEKGKDVELRCDPISGHTALYWYRQSLGQGLEFLIYFQGNSAPDKSGLPSDRFSAERTGGSVSTLTIQRTQQEDSAVYLCASSLGLGDHATNEKLFFGSGTQLSVL.

This clone was counted once. The chain has TRBV24-1 and TRBJ1-4; the match to TRBD1 covers 11 bases. Germline V gives CDR1 KGHDR, CDR2 SFDVKD. V shed 2 bases, J shed 7 bases, and the junction held 2 bases outside the gene matches. This CDR3 is built from 15 residues. The DNA for the CDR3 is TGTGCCACCAGTGATTACGGGACAGGGGGTGAAAAACTGTTTTTT. The encoded protein is CATSDYGTGGEKLFF.

The V and J genes are TRBV5-1 and TRBJ1-5; D unresolved. The V end lost 0 bases, the J end lost 5 bases, and 6 bases lay between the germline ends. CDR3 length: 13 residues. The germline V gene has CDR1 SGHRS and CDR2 YFSETQ. The CDR3 DNA follows: TGCGCCAGCAGCTTGGACGGCTATCAGCCCCAGCATTTT. Translating it yields CASSLDGYQPQHF.

The rearrangement uses TRBV9 and TRBJ2-5, with 8 nucleotides matching TRBD1. The germline V gene encodes CDR1 SGDLS and CDR2 YYNGEE. With 1 base clipped from V and 5 bases from J, the junction kept 7 bases outside the gene matches. CDR3 length: 15 amino acids. The CDR3 here is CASSVRAGGRETQYF. The CDR3 DNA sequence: TGTGCCAGCAGCGTAAGGGCAGGGGGCCGGGAGACCCAGTACTTC.

The chain uses TRBV19 and TRBJ2-2; D perhaps matches TRBD1 (5 bases). The V end lost 5 bases, the J end lost 3 bases, and 10 bases lay between the germline ends. This CDR3 contains 14 residues. From germline, CDR1 is LNHDA and CDR2 SQIVND (reference sequence). For the CDR3, the DNA is TGTGCCAGTAGTGCGGACATTTACACCGGGGAGCTGTTTTTT. It specifies CASSADIYTGELFF.

This chain joins TRBV5-4 and TRBJ1-6; D might be TRBD1 (6 bases). This CDR3 spans 14 amino acids. CDR1 and CDR2 (germline): SGHNT, YYREEE (reference sequence). The V end lost 0 bases, the J end lost 10 bases, and 11 bases lay between the germline ends. Here the CDR3 reads CASSLVSGASPLHF. CDR3 DNA: TGTGCCAGCAGCTTGGTGTCGGGGGCCTCACCCCTCCACTTT.

The CDR3 coding sequence is TGTGCCTGGGACAGCGGTGTATCCTACGAGCAGTACTTC. It is translated as CAWDSGVSYEQYF. V is TRBV30 and J is TRBJ2-7, with D perhaps TRBD1 or TRBD2 (5 bases each). Trimming shortened V by 5 bases and J by 1 base, and 12 bases separated the two germline ends. There are 13 residues in the CDR3. Looked up from germline, CDR1 is GTSNPN and CDR2 is SVGIG (reference sequence).

In the case of this clone: Other DNA sequences of this sample code for an identical CDR3. This rearrangement joins TRBV7-3 to TRBJ2-2; D might be TRBD1 or TRBD2, each matching 5 bases. The CDR3 is 15 residues long. The V end was cut by 2 bases, the J end by 0 bases, with 7 bases between. CDR1 and CDR2 from the germline V gene are SGHTA and FQGTGA. CDR3 nucleotides: TGTGCCAGCAGCTTAGGGGGAGCGAACACCGGGGAGCTGTTTTTT. Amino acid sequence: CASSLGGANTGELFF.